The next 16 T cell receptor beta chains were all read from a single sample in a study of blood T cells in healthy people across ages. A second 7 to 11 cycle PCR used barcoded and J-beta primers. Using its own MiXCR run on the 5' RACE reads, TCRdb lists one record per CDR3 protein. This table holds roughly 2 million distinct CDR3 sequences, less than 50% found once. Sequenced sample: blood. The source of these receptors is a woman in her 40s in good health.

The rearrangement links TRBV27 to TRBJ2-3, with a possible D match to TRBD1 (5 bases). V gave up 5 bases and J gave up 3 bases, with 18 bases separating them. CDR3 length equals 16 residues. Germline values: CDR1 MNHEY, CDR2 SMNVEV (reference sequence). The CDR3 DNA follows: TGTGCCAGCAGTCCCACAGGACCGTCTGGGACAGATACGCAGTATTTT. It codes for CASSPTGPSGTDTQYF.

As regards this clonotype: One junction end does not reproduce the germline sequence, and a read error may be involved. This chain links TRBV4-1 with TRBJ2-5; TRBD2 is a possible D gene (6 bases). Germline V gene sequence: CDR1 MGHRA, CDR2 YSYEKL. The CDR3 contains 16 residues. The CDR3 DNA reads TGCGTCAGCAGCCTGAGCAGGGCTAGCGTCGGGGAGACCCAGTACTTC. Its translation is CVSSLSRASVGETQYF.

This clonotype was observed a few times. This chain links TRBV4-1 with TRBJ2-1, with 8 bases aligning to TRBD2. The junction had 3 bases not matched to a gene; V was cut back by 0 bases and J by 2 bases. This CDR3 is built from 16 residues. Germline V gives CDR1 MGHRA, CDR2 YSYEKL. The CDR3 DNA reads as TGCGCCAGCAGCCAAGATCCCGGGGGGGCCTACAATGAGCAGTTCTTC. It translates to CASSQDPGGAYNEQFF.

This chain links TRBV27 with TRBJ2-4; 9 bases fit TRBD1. This CDR3 is 15 amino acids long. Germline lookup yields CDR1 MNHEY and CDR2 SMNVEV (reference sequence). The trim removed 7 bases at V and 8 bases at J, leaving 12 bases unmatched. CDR3 sequence reads: CASTKHRDRVYIQYF. The DNA for the CDR3 is TGTGCCAGCACAAAACATCGGGACAGGGTGTACATTCAGTACTTC.

This clonotype was observed a handful of times. The V and J genes are TRBV12-3 or TRBV12-4 and TRBJ2-5, with TRBD2 as a possible D gene (6 bases). This CDR3 region has 14 residues. The ends were cut back, 3 bases at V and 2 bases at J, with 10 bases in the middle. The CDR3 sequence is CASSFPTSQETQYF. For the CDR3, the DNA is TGTGCCAGCAGTTTCCCGACTAGTCAAGAGACCCAGTACTTC.

The chain couples TRBV5-6 to TRBJ2-6; D is ambiguous. Germline-derived CDR1 and CDR2 are SGHDT and YYEEEE. V dropped 4 bases and J dropped 1 base, with 12 bases sitting between them. This CDR3 is built from 16 residues. The CDR3 coding sequence is TGTGCCAGCAGCCGGCGGACGGAGTCTGGGGCCAACGTCCTGACTTTC. It encodes CASSRRTESGANVLTF.

The chain joins TRBV6-2 or TRBV6-3 to TRBJ2-5; D is undetermined. Trimming took off 0 bases at V and 11 bases at J, with 13 bases between the two ends. Germline CDR1 and CDR2: MNHEY and SVGEGT. The CDR3 is made up of 13 amino acids. CDR3 in amino acids: CASSYSIGDEQYF. CDR3 sequence (DNA): TGTGCCAGCAGTTACTCAATTGGCGATGAGCAGTACTTC.

CDR3 bases: TGTGCCAGCAGTACAGGCGAGAGGGGGGATACGCAGTATTTT. It encodes CASSTGERGDTQYF. The chain recombines TRBV12-3 or TRBV12-4 with TRBJ2-3; the D gene is possibly TRBD1 (6 bases). Trimming took 5 bases from V and 6 from J, leaving 15 bases between them. The CDR3 runs to 14 residues.

The gene calls are TRBV7-2 and TRBJ1-5; TRBD1 aligns across 7 bases. Losses at the gene ends were 3 bases for V and 2 bases for J; bases not matched to a gene: 13. The CDR3 is 18 amino acids. Germline V gene sequence: CDR1 SGHTA, CDR2 FQGNSA. In DNA form, the CDR3 reads TGTGCCAGCAGCTTTGGGGGTCCTCAGGGGGTGGGCAATCAGCCCCAGCATTTT. Translating gives CASSFGGPQGVGNQPQHF.

V gene TRBV28 combines with J gene TRBJ2-4; 9 positions agree with TRBD1. The last part of the DNA fits TRBJ2-7 better; the J call may be wrong. The CDR3 sequence is 15 residues long. CDR1 MDHEN and CDR2 SYDVKM come from the germline V gene. The chain's CDR3 is CASSRTGTGSGEQYF. The DNA of the CDR3 is TGTGCCAGCAGTCGGACCGGGACAGGGTCCGGCGAGCAGTACTTC.

In this sample, this clonotype turned up a few times. The chain combines TRBV5-1 with TRBJ1-2, with TRBD1 identical over 7 bases. The CDR3 runs 14 residues. V shed 0 bases and J 6 bases; nucleotides not matched to a gene: 5. The V gene's germline CDR1 is SGHRS and CDR2 YFSETQ. CDR3 coding DNA: TGCGCCAGCAGCTTGGCCCGGCAGGGGGATGGCTACACCTTC. It encodes CASSLARQGDGYTF.

This clonotype has a handful of counts. The chain carries TRBV7-9 and TRBJ1-5; D uncertain. Germline-derived CDR1 and CDR2 are SEHNR and FQNEAQ (reference sequence). With 4 bases removed from V and 4 bases from J, the gap between germline ends came to 8 bases. The CDR3 sequence is 13 residues long. The CDR3 loop is CASSWAENQPQHF. CDR3 nucleotides: TGTGCCAGCAGCTGGGCCGAAAATCAGCCCCAGCATTTT.

The chain is built from TRBV10-3 and TRBJ1-6; D not resolved. The CDR3 covers 14 residues. The germline V gene encodes CDR1 ENHRY and CDR2 SYGVKD. V lost 4 bases and J 6 bases, leaving 10 bases between the germline ends. DNA for the CDR3: TGTGCCATCAGTGCAGAAGTAATTAATTCACCCCTCCACTTT. It translates to CAISAEVINSPLHF.

The chain uses TRBV7-9 and TRBJ2-1; unclear D gene. This CDR3 is built from 13 residues. CDR1 and CDR2 from the germline V gene are SEHNR and FQNEAQ (reference sequence). The V and J ends lost 8 bases and 6 bases respectively, with 14 bases between them. CDR3 sequence reads: CASDPSRLNEQFF. In DNA form, the CDR3 reads TGTGCCAGCGATCCCTCGCGGCTCAATGAGCAGTTCTTC.

This clonotype was counted between two and nine times. The V call is TRBV4-2, the J call TRBJ1-6; D is perhaps TRBD1 (6 bases). Germline values: CDR1 LGHNA, CDR2 YNFKEQ. Trimming removed 1 base at V and 0 bases at J, with 16 bases between. The CDR3 loop spans 19 amino acids. The CDR3 nucleotides read TGTGCCAGCAGCCAAGTGATTTCAGGGGCAGGCTCCTATAATTCACCCCTCCACTTT. Residues: CASSQVISGAGSYNSPLHF.

This clonotype was seen more than once but under ten times. The chain couples TRBV20-1 to TRBJ1-1, with D possibly TRBD1 on 5 matching bases. This CDR3 region has 14 residues. In germline, CDR1 is DFQATT, CDR2 SNEGSKA (reference sequence). V was cut by 6 bases and J by 6 bases, with 20 bases left in between. The CDR3 region is CSARVGDGSPEAFF. DNA for the CDR3: TGCAGTGCCCGGGTGGGGGACGGCTCGCCTGAAGCTTTCTTT.